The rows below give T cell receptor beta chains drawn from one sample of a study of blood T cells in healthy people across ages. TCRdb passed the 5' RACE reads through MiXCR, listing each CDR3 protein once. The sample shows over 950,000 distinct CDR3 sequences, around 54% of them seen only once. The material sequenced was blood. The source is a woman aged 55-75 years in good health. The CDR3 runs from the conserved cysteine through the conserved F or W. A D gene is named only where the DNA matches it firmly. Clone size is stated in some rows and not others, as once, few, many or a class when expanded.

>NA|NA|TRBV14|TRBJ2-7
TGTGCCAGCAGCCAAGGCGTTTGGCTCTCCTACGAGCAGTACTTC
CASSQGVWLSYEQYF
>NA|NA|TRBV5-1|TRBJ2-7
TGCGCCAGCAGAGCAGTGCAGGCGGGCGAGCAGTACTTC
CASRAVQAGEQYF
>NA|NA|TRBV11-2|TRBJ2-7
TGTGCCAGCAGCCTCCTGGGGAAGGACGAGCAGTACTTC
CASSLLGKDEQYF
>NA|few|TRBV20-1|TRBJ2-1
TGCAGTGCATATAGACCCGGGGGGCATGAGCAGTTCTTC
CSAYRPGGHEQFF
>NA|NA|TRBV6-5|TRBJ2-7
TGTGCCAGCAGTTCACTTCGGTTGGGCGGTGGCCGCTACGAGCAGTACTTC
CASSSLRLGGGRYEQYF
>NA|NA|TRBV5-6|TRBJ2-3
TGTGCCAGCAGCTTTGGACCCGTAGACGCAGATACGCAGTATTTT
CASSFGPVDADTQYF
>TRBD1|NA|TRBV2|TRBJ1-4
TGTGCCAGCTTTCCCCGGACAGGGAAAAATGAAAAACTGTTTTTT
CASFPRTGKNEKLFF
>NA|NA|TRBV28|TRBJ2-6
TGTGCCAGCAGTCTCCGGGACGGTAGCTCTGGGGCCAACGTCCTGACTTTC
CASSLRDGSSGANVLTF
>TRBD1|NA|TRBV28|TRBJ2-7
TGTGCCAGCAGGGGACAGGGGGGAAACGAGCAGTACTTC
CASRGQGGNEQYF
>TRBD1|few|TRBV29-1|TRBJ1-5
TGCAGCGTGGTACAGGGGGGGAACAATCAGCCCCAGCATTTT
CSVVQGGNNQPQHF
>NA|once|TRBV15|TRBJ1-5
TGTGCCACCAGCAGAGATCGATTAGTGGGAAATCAGCCCCAGCATTTT
CATSRDRLVGNQPQHF
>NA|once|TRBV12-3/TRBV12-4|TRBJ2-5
TGTGCCAGCAGTATCGTATTGGAGACCCAGTACTTC
CASSIVLETQYF
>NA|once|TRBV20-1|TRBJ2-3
TGCAGTGCAACCGTTCTACCGTCTCGGACAGATACGCAGTATTTT
CSATVLPSRTDTQYF
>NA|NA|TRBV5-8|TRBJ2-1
TGTGCCAGCAGCTTGGGTCATAAGTCTCGAGGCAATGAGCAGTTCTTC
CASSLGHKSRGNEQFF
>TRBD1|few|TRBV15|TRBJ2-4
TGTGCCACCAGCGCACCGGGACAGGGAGGACCCGTAAACATTCAGTACTTC
CATSAPGQGGPVNIQYF
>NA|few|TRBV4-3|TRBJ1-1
TGCGCCAGCAGCCAAGAAAAACTCATTGTCCCTGAAGCTTTCTTT
CASSQEKLIVPEAFF
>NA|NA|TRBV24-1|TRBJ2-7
TGTGCCCCACAGGGGGACTACTACGAGCAGTACTTC
CAPQGDYYEQYF
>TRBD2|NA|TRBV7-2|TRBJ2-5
TGTGCCAGCAGCGTCCAGCGGGAAGGGACCCAGTACTTC
CASSVQREGTQYF
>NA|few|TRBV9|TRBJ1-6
TGTGCCAGCAGCGGTCCACAGGGTGGCCCTTGGTTCGCCCTCCACTTT
CASSGPQGGPWFALHF
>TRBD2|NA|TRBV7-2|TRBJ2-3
TGTGCCAGCAGCTTACCCTACGCGGGAGCGGAAGATACGCAGTATTTT
CASSLPYAGAEDTQYF
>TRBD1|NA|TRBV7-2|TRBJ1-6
TGTGCCATTCAGGGGGCGATAAATTCACCCCTCCACTTT
CAIQGAINSPLHF
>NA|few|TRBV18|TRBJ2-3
TGTGCCAGCTCGGGAGCGGCCAGCGATACGCAGTATTTT
CASSGAASDTQYF
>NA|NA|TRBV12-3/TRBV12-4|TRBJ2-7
TGTACCAGCAGTTTGGTGGGAGAGGTCTACGAGCAGTACTTC
CTSSLVGEVYEQYF
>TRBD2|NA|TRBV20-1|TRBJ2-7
TGCAGTGCTAAGAACCCCGGGGGGAACTACGAGCAGTACTTC
CSAKNPGGNYEQYF
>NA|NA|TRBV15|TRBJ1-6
TGTGCCACCAGCATAGAATTTGGGTCACCCCTCCACTTT
CATSIEFGSPLHF
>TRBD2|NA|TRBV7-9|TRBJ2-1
TGTGCCGTAGACAAAATAGGACTAGCGGGAGTTGAGCAGTTCTTC
CAVDKIGLAGVEQFF
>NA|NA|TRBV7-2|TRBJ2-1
TGTGCCAGCAGCGCGACTAGTGATGAGCAGTTCTTC
CASSATSDEQFF
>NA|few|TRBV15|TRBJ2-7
TGTGCCACCAGCAGGGACTTAACCTACGAGCAGTACTTC
CATSRDLTYEQYF
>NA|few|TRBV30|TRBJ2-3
TGTGCCTGGAGTCGCGGAACGCAGTATTTT
CAWSRGTQYF
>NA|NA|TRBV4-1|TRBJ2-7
TGCGCCAGCAGCCCTCCTCTCCGGGACGGCCGCTACGAGCAGTACTTC
CASSPPLRDGRYEQYF
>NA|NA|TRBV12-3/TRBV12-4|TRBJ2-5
TGTGCCAGCAGTAATTGGGGAGCGGAGACCCAGTACTTC
CASSNWGAETQYF
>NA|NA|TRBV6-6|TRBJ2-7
TGTGCCAGCAGTTCCGCAGGGCTCGGCTACGAGCAGTACTTC
CASSSAGLGYEQYF
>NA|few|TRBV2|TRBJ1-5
TGTGCCAGCAGTACACAGGCTGGTCAGCCCCAGCATTTT
CASSTQAGQPQHF
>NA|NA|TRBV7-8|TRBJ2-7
TGTGCCAGCAGCTTTCGTGGGGCCTCCCCATGGGGTGAGCAGTACTTC
CASSFRGASPWGEQYF
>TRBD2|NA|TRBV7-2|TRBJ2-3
TGTGCCAGCCAGCCATTAGCGGGGTGGGTGGATACGCAGTATTTT
CASQPLAGWVDTQYF
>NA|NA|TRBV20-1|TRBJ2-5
TGCAGTGCTTCCGACAGCTCTGAAGAGACCCAGTACTTC
CSASDSSEETQYF
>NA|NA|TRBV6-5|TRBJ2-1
TGTGCCAGCAGTTACTCGATCCTAGCGAGGGCCGGGAATGAGCAGTTCTTC
CASSYSILARAGNEQFF
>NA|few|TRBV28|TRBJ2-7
TGTGCCAGCACCTCGTCACCTCTTTACGAGCAGTACTTC
CASTSSPLYEQYF
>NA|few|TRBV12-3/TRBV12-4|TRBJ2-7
TGTGCCAGCAGCCAAAAACACCTCTACGAGCAGTACTTC
CASSQKHLYEQYF
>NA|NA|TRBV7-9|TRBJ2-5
TGTGCCAGCAGCTTAGCCCAGGGGATTGGAGAGACCCAGTACTTC
CASSLAQGIGETQYF
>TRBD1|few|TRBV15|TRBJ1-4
TGTGCCACCAGCAGACGACAGGGACAAGAAAAACTGTTTTTT
CATSRRQGQEKLFF
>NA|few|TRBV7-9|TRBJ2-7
TGTGCCAGCAGCTTAGGGGACGGCTACGAGCAGTACTTC
CASSLGDGYEQYF
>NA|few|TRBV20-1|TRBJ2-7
TGCAGTGCTAGACGCTATAACTACGAGCAGTACTTC
CSARRYNYEQYF
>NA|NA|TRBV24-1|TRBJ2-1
TGTGCCACCAGTGGAATCCAGAGCTCCTACAATGAGCAGTTCTTC
CATSGIQSSYNEQFF
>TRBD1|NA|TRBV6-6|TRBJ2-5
TGTGCCAGCACGCGAGGACAGGGACCTCAAGAGACCCAGTACTTC
CASTRGQGPQETQYF
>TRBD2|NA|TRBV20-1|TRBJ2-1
TGCAGTGCTCCCAGGAGCGGGAGGGTCGATGAGCAGTTCTTC
CSAPRSGRVDEQFF
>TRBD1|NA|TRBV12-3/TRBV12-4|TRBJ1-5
TGTGCCAGCACAGTGGGGGACAGTTGGGCCCAGCATTTT
CASTVGDSWAQHF
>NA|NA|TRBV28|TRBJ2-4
TGTGCCAGCAGTTGGTGGGACAACAGTGCCAAAAACATTCAGTACTTC
CASSWWDNSAKNIQYF
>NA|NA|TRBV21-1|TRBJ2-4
TGTGCCAGCAGCAAAGAGGCTTTAACAGCGGCCAAAAACATTCAGTACTTC
CASSKEALTAAKNIQYF